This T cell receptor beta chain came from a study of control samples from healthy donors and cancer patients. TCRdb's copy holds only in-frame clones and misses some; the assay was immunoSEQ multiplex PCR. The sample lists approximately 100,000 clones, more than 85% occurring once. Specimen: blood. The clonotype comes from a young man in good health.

Written as DNA, the CDR3 is TGTGCCAGCAGTGAAGGAAACAGGCGGAACACTGAAGCTTTCTTT. This sequence encodes CASSEGNRRNTEAFF. V is TRBV6-1 and J is TRBJ1-1, with D perhaps matching TRBD1 (5 bases). V lost 1 base and J lost 1, with 10 bases in between. Germline CDR1 reads MNHNS; CDR2 reads SASEGT. The CDR3 totals 15 residues.